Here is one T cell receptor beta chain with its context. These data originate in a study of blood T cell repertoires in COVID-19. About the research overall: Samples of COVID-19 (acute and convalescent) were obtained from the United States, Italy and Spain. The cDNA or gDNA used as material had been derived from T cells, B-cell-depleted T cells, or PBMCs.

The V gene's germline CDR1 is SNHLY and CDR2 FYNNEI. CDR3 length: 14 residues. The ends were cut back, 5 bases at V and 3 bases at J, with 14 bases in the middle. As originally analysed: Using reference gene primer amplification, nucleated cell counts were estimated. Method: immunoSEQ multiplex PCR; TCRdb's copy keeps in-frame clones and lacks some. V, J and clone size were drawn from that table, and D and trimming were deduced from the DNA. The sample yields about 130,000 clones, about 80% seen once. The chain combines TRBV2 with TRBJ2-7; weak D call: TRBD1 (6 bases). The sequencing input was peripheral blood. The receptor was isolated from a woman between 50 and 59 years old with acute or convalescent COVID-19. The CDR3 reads CASSLQGDHYEQYF. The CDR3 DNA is TGTGCCAGCAGTTTACAGGGAGATCACTACGAGCAGTACTTC. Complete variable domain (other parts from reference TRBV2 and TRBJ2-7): EPEVTQTPSHQVTQMGQEVILRCVPISNHLYFYWYRQILGQKVEFLVSFYNNEISEKSEIFDDQFSVERPDGSNFTLKIRSTKLEDSAMYFCASSLQGDHYEQYFGPGTRLTVT.